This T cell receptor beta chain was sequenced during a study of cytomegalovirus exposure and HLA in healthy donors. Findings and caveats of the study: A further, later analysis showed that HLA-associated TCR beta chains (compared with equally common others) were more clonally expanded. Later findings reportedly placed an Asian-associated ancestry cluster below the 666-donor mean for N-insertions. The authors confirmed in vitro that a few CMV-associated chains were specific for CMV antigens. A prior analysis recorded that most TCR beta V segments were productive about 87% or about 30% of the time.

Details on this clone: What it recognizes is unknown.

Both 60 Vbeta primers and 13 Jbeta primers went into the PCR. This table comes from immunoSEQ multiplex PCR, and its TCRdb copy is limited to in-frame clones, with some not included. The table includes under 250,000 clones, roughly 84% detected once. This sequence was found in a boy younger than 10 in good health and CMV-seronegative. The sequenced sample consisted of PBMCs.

The CDR3 spells CASSEHGRPQFF. In DNA, the CDR3 is TGTGCCAGCAGTGAGCACGGGAGGCCCCAGTTCTTC. The chain joins TRBV6-4 to TRBJ2-1, with 7 bases identical to TRBD2. Germline-derived CDR1 and CDR2 are MRHNA and SNTAGT. The J segment lost 13 bases and the V segment lost 3 bases, leaving 6 bases of the junction unmatched. The CDR3 length is 12 residues.